A selection of T cell receptor beta chains follows, all from one sample in a study of blood T cells in healthy people across ages. TCRdb processed the 5' RACE reads anew with MiXCR; each CDR3 protein has one entry. The sample has roughly 1.7 million distinct CDR3 sequences, 30% to 40% seen once. Sequenced material: blood. The origin of the receptors is a woman in her twenties or thirties in good health. CDR3s include the opening cysteine and the closing phenylalanine or tryptophan.

V: TRBV10-3; J: TRBJ2-2; CDR3: CATINPLATLETGELFF
V: TRBV5-1; J: TRBJ2-1; CDR3: CASSKRTSGSRYNEQFF
V: TRBV9; J: TRBJ2-5; CDR3: CASSERVRETQYF
V: TRBV20-1; J: TRBJ1-2; CDR3: CSASRQLLSYGYTF
V: TRBV20-1; J: TRBJ2-7; CDR3: CSARDLGRDYKTYEQYF
V: TRBV11-2; J: TRBJ2-1; CDR3: CASSGGLGRTPGQFF
V: TRBV18; J: TRBJ2-5; CDR3: CASSPGAGETQYF
V: TRBV10-2; J: TRBJ2-5; CDR3: CASRRTSGEQETQYF
V: TRBV18; J: TRBJ2-5; CDR3: CASSPLAGDQETQYF
V: TRBV20-1; J: TRBJ2-1; CDR3: CSAAWDKGPSYNEQFF
V: TRBV19; J: TRBJ2-5; CDR3: CASSGTGIGQETQYF
V: TRBV7-9; J: TRBJ1-1; CDR3: CASSHTGQNTEAFF
V: TRBV20-1; J: TRBJ2-5; CDR3: CSAPPGLGRTQYF
V: TRBV20-1; J: TRBJ1-5; CDR3: CSARGQGASNQPQHF
V: TRBV7-9; J: TRBJ1-2; CDR3: CASTPGQTNYGYTF
V: TRBV3-1; J: TRBJ2-7; CDR3: CASSSAPGQVNSYEQYF
V: TRBV20-1; J: TRBJ2-7; CDR3: CSARDRPAEQYF
V: TRBV9; J: TRBJ1-6; CDR3: CASSSQGSNSPLHF
V: TRBV7-9; J: TRBJ2-1; CDR3: CASSGRQGQTYNEQFF
V: TRBV4-1; J: TRBJ2-5; CDR3: CASSQGEFAWQETQYF
V: TRBV20-1; J: TRBJ1-1; CDR3: CSALPAEENTEAFF
V: TRBV20-1; J: TRBJ2-5; CDR3: CSARVGSGGFGETQYF
V: TRBV25-1; J: TRBJ2-3; CDR3: CASSGTTGTDTQYF
V: TRBV28; J: TRBJ1-1; CDR3: CASSPSAATEAFF
V: TRBV10-3; J: TRBJ1-5; CDR3: CASRGQDTGNQPQHF
V: TRBV7-6; J: TRBJ2-7; CDR3: CASSSDRAHSYEQYF
V: TRBV29-1; J: TRBJ2-1; CDR3: CSVEDVSGGPYNEQFF
V: TRBV5-1; J: TRBJ2-1; CDR3: CASSQASVTYNEQFF
V: TRBV27; J: TRBJ2-7; CDR3: CASSPGLACYEQYF
V: TRBV27; J: TRBJ1-2; CDR3: CASSGGTGGHGYGYTF
V: TRBV10-3; J: TRBJ2-5; CDR3: CASSDGGVETQYF
V: TRBV12-3/TRBV12-4; J: TRBJ2-2; CDR3: CASSLALSGLDGELFF
V: TRBV4-1; J: TRBJ1-2; CDR3: CASSQDRWEGYGYTF
V: TRBV11-2; J: TRBJ1-1; CDR3: CASLSVRGTEAFF
V: TRBV29-1; J: TRBJ2-2; CDR3: CSVRAGTGNTGELFF
V: TRBV5-5; J: TRBJ2-2; CDR3: CASSPWTRGTGELFF
V: TRBV9; J: NA; CDR3: CASSVASGGGFEQYF
V: TRBV10-3; J: TRBJ2-7; CDR3: CAISPTSGSPYEQYF
V: TRBV7-9; J: TRBJ2-3; CDR3: CASSFPFSTDTRYF
V: TRBV7-9; J: TRBJ2-1; CDR3: CASSHLSGSNNEQFF
V: TRBV6-2/TRBV6-3; J: TRBJ2-7; CDR3: CASSYSRLESYYEQYF
V: TRBV29-1; J: TRBJ2-1; CDR3: CSVAGGIYNEQFF